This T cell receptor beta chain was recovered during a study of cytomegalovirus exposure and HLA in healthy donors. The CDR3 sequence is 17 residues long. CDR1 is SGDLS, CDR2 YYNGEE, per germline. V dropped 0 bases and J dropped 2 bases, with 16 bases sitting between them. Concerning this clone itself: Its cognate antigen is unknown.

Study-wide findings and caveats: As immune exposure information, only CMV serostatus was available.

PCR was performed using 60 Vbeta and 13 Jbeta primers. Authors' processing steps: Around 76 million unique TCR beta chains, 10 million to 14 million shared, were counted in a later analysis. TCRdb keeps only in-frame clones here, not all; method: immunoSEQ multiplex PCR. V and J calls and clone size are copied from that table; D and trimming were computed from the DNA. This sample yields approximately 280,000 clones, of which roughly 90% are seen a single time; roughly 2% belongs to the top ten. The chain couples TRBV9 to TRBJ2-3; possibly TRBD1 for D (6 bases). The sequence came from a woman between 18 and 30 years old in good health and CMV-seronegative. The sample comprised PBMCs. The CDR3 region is CASSVAAGQGFTDTQYF. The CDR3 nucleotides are TGTGCCAGCAGCGTAGCGGCCGGGCAGGGGTTCACAGATACGCAGTATTTT.